Included here is one TCR beta chain sequence, with context. In TCRdb, the RT-PCR reads were re-called with MiXCR into one record per CDR3 protein. The table lists 500,000 to 600,000 distinct CDR3 sequences, approximately 7.7% of them singletons. The data derive from a study of response to subunit inactivated influenza vaccine. The CDR3 spans 14 residues. Trimming took off 9 bases at V and 1 base at J, with 14 bases between the two ends. Germline V gene sequence: CDR1 KGHDR, CDR2 SFDVKD. The rearrangement joins TRBV24-1 to TRBJ2-5; the D call may be TRBD1 or TRBD2 (5 bases each). The sequences come from PBMCs from blood, collected about 24 months after vaccination. This sequence was found in a man aged 50 to 69 who received an inactivated influenza vaccine. CDR3 sequence reads: CATGGDEFQETQYF. The CDR3 bases are TGTGCCACCGGGGGAGACGAATTCCAAGAGACCCAGTACTTC.